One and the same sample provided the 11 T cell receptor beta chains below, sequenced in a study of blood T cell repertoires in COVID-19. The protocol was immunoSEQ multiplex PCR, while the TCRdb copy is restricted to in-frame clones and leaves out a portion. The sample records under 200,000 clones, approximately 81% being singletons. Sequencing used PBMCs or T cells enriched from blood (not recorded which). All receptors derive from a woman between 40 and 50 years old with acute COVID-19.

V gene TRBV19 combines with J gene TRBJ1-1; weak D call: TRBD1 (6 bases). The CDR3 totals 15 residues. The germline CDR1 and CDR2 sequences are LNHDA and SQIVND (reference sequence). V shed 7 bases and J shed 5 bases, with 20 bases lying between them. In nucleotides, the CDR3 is TGTGCCAGTACCCTTGTACCAGGGGAATTGACTGAAGCTTTCTTT. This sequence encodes CASTLVPGELTEAFF.

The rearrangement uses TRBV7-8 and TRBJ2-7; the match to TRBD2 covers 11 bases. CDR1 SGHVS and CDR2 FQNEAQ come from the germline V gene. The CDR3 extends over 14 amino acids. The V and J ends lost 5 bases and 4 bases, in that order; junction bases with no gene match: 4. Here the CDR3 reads CASSKLAGEYEQYF. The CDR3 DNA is TGTGCCAGCAGCAAACTAGCGGGAGAATACGAGCAGTACTTC. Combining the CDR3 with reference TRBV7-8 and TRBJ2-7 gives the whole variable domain GAGVSQSPRYKVAKRGQDVALRCDPISGHVSLFWYQQALGQGPEFLTYFQNEAQLDKSGLPSDRFFAERPEGSVSTLKIQRTQQEDSAVYLCASSKLAGEYEQYFGPGTRLTVT.

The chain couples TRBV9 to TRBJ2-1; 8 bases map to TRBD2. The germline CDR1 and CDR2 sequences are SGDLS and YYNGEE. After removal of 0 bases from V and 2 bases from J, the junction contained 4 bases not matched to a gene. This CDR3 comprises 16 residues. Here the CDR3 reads CASSVGSREAYNEQFF. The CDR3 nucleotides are TGTGCCAGCAGCGTAGGGTCGCGGGAGGCCTACAATGAGCAGTTCTTC.

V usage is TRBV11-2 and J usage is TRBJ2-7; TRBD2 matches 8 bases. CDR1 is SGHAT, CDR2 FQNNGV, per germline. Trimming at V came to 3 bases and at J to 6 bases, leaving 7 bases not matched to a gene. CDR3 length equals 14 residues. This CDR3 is CASSLGLGVSEQYF. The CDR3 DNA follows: TGTGCCAGCAGCTTGGGACTAGGGGTCTCCGAGCAGTACTTC.

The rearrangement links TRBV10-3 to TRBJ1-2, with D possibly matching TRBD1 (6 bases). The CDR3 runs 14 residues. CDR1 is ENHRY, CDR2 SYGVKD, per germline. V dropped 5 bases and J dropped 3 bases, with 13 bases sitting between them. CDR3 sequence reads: CAISPQGKDYGYTF. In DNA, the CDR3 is TGTGCCATCAGTCCCCAGGGGAAAGACTATGGCTACACCTTC.

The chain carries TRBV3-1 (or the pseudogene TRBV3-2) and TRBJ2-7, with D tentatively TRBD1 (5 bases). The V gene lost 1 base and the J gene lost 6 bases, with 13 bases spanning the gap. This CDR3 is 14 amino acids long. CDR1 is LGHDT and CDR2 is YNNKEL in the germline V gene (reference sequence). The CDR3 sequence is CASSQGLGVGEQYV. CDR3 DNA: TGTGCCAGCAGCCAAGGGTTAGGGGTTGGCGAGCAGTACGTC.

The CDR3 protein is CASSVLGGQDTQYF. The CDR3 DNA reads TGTGCCAGCAGCGTCCTGGGAGGCCAAGATACGCAGTATTTT. This sequence joins TRBV9 and TRBJ2-3; possibly TRBD2 for D (6 bases). The CDR3 is 14 amino acids. Trimming shortened V by 2 bases and J by 5 bases, and 12 bases separated the two germline ends. Germline CDR1 SGDLS, CDR2 YYNGEE.

This CDR3 is CASSYSRRDNQPQHF. Here the CDR3 DNA reads TGTGCCAGCAGTTACTCGAGGAGGGACAATCAGCCCCAGCATTTT. This chain uses TRBV6-5 with TRBJ1-5; no clear D gene. Germline assignment: CDR1 MNHEY and CDR2 SVGAGI. Trimming took 0 bases from V and 3 from J, leaving 9 bases between them. CDR3 size: 15 residues.

This CDR3 reads CASNLRRPGGSTEAFF. In DNA form, the CDR3 reads TGTGCCAGCAATCTAAGAAGGCCAGGGGGTTCCACTGAAGCTTTCTTT. This chain joins TRBV27 and TRBJ1-1, with TRBD1 matching over 7 bases. Germline V gene data show CDR1 as MNHEY and CDR2 as SMNVEV (reference sequence). The ends lost 7 bases at V and 4 bases at J; junction bases unmatched: 15. The CDR3 spans 16 residues.

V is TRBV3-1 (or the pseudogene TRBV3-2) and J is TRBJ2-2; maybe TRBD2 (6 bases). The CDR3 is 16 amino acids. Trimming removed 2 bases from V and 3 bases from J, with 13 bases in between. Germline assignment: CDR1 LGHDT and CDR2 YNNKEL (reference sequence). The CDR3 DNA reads TGTGCCAGCAGCCAACGGGGCGGGAAGGACACCGGGGAGCTGTTTTTT. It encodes CASSQRGGKDTGELFF.

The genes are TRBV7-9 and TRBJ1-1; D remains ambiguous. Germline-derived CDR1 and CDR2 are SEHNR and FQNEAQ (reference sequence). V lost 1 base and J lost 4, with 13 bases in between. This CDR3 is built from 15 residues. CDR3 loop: CASSLVSRGPTEAFF. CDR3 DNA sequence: TGTGCCAGCAGCTTAGTTTCGCGGGGTCCCACTGAAGCTTTCTTT.